This T cell receptor (beta chain) was sequenced during a study of control samples from healthy donors and cancer patients. This clone was seen once. This table comes from immunoSEQ multiplex PCR, and its TCRdb copy is limited to in-frame clones, with some not included. The sample shows under 140,000 clones, around 89% of them seen only once. The CDR3 spans 15 residues. The germline V gene encodes CDR1 SGHKS and CDR2 YYEKEE (reference sequence). The ends lost 2 bases at V and 2 bases at J; junction bases unmatched: 4. The chain carries TRBV5-5 and TRBJ2-7, with TRBD1 matching over 10 bases. The sequenced sample consisted of PBMCs. This clonotype was obtained from an older woman with lung cancer. The CDR3 here is CASSLGQGVTYEQYF. CDR3 coding DNA: TGTGCCAGCAGCTTAGGACAGGGGGTGACCTACGAGCAGTACTTC. Full variable domain (outside the CDR3, taken from reference TRBV5-5 and TRBJ2-7): DAGVTQSPTHLIKTRGQQVTLRCSPISGHKSVSWYQQVLGQGPQFIFQYYEKEERGRGNFPDRFSARQFPNYSSELNVNALLLGDSALYLCASSLGQGVTYEQYFGPGTRLTVT.